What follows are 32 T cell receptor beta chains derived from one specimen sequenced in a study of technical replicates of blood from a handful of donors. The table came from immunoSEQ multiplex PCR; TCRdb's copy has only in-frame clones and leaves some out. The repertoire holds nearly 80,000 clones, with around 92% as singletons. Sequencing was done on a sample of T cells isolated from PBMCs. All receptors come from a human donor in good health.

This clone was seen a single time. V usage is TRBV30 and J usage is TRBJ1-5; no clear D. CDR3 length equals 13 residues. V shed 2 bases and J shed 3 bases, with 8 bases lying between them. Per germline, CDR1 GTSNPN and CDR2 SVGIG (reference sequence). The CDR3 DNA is TGTGCCTGGAGTCCACAACACAATCAGCCCCAGCATTTT. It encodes CAWSPQHNQPQHF.

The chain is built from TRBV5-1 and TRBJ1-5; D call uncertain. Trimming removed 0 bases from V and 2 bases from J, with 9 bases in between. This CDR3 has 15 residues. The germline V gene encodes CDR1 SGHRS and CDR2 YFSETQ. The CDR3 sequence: CASSLVGERNQPQHF. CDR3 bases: TGCGCCAGCAGCTTGGTCGGGGAGCGCAATCAGCCCCAGCATTTT. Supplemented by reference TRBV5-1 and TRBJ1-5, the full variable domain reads KAGVTQTPRYLIKTRGQQVTLSCSPISGHRSVSWYQQTPGQGLQFLFEYFSETQRNKGNFPGRFSGRQFSNSRSEMNVSTLELGDSALYLCASSLVGERNQPQHFGDGTRLSIL.

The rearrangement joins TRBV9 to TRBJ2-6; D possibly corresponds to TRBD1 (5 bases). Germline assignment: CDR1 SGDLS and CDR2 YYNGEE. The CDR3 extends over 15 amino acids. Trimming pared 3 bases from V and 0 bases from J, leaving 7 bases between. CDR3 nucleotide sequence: TGTGCCAGCAGCGGACAGAGCTCTGGGGCCAACGTCCTGACTTTC. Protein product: CASSGQSSGANVLTF.

This CDR3 reads CASSIEGSSGYTF. Written as DNA, the CDR3 is TGTGCCAGTAGTATTGAGGGTAGCAGTGGCTACACCTTC. J is TRBJ1-2 and V is TRBV19, with no clear D. CDR1 is LNHDA, CDR2 SQIVND, per germline (reference sequence). CDR3 length equals 13 residues. The V end was cut by 3 bases, the J end by 7 bases, with 12 bases between.

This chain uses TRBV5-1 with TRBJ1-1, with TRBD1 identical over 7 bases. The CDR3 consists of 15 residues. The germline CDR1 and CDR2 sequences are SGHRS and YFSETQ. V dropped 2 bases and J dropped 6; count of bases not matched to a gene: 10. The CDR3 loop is CASSLGAGGPSEAFF. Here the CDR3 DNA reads TGCGCCAGCAGCTTAGGGGCAGGGGGACCTTCTGAAGCTTTCTTT.

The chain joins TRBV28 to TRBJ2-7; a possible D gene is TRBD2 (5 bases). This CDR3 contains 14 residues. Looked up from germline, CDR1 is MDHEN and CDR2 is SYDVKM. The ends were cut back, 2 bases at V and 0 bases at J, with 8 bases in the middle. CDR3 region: CASSLRTASYEQYF. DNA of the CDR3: TGTGCCAGCAGTTTAAGGACTGCCTCCTACGAGCAGTACTTC.

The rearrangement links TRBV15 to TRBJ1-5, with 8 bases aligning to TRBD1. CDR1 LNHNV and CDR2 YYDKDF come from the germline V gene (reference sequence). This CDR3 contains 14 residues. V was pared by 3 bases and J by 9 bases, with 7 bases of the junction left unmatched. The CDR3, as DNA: TGTGCCACCAGCAGCTCTTCAGGGGGCCGGCCCCAGCATTTT. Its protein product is CATSSSSGGRPQHF.

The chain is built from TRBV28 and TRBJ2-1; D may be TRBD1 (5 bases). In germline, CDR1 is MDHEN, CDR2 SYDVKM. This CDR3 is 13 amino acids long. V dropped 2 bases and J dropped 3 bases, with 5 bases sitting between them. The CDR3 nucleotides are TGTGCCAGCAGTTTAACAGGCTACAATGAGCAGTTCTTC. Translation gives CASSLTGYNEQFF.

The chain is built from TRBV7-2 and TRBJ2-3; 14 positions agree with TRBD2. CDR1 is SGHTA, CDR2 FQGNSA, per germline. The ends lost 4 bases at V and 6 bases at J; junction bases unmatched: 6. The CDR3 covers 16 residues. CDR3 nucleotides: TGTGCCAGCAGCTCTAGACTAGCGGGAGGGCCTGATACGCAGTATTTT. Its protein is CASSSRLAGGPDTQYF.

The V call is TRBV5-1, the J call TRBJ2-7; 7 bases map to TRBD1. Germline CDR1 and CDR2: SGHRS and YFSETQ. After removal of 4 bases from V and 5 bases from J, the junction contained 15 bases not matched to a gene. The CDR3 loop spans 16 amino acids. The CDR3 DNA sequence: TGCGCCAGCAGCCCGGAAGGGACAGTTAGCCTCCACGAGCAGTACTTC. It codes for CASSPEGTVSLHEQYF.

The CDR3 DNA sequence: TGTGCCAGCAGAGGCGCAGGGGGTCATAATGAAAAACTGTTTTTT. This sequence encodes CASRGAGGHNEKLFF. The V call is TRBV28, the J call TRBJ1-4, with TRBD1 matching 7 bases. The ends lost 6 bases at V and 4 bases at J; junction bases unmatched: 8. This CDR3 has 15 amino acids. Germline assignment: CDR1 MDHEN and CDR2 SYDVKM.

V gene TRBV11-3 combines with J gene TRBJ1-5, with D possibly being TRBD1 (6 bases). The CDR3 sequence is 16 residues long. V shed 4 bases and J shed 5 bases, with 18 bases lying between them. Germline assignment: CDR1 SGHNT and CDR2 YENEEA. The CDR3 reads CASSSKTGMADQPQHF. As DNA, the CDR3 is TGTGCCAGCAGCTCTAAAACAGGGATGGCCGATCAGCCCCAGCATTTT.

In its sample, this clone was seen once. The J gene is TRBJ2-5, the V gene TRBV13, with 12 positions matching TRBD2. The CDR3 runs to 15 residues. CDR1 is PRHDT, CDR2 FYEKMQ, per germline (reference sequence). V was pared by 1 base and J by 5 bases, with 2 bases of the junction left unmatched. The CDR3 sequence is CASSLETSGSETQYF. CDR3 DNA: TGTGCCAGCAGCTTAGAGACTAGCGGGAGCGAGACCCAGTACTTC.

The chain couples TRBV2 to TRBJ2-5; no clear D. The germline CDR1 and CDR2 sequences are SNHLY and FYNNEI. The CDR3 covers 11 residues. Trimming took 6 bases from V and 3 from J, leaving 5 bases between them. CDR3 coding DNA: TGTGCCAGCAGACCGGAAGAGACCCAGTACTTC. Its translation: CASRPEETQYF.

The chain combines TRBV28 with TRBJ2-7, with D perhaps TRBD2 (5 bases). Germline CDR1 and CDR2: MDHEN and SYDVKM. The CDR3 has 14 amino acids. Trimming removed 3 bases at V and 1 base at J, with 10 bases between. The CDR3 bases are TGTGCCAGCAGTTTGGTAGGACTTTCCTACGAGCAGTACTTC. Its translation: CASSLVGLSYEQYF.

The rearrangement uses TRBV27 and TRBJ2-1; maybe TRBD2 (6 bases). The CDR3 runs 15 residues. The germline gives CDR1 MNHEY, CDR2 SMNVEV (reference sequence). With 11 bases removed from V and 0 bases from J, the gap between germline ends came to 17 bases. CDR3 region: CAARGSSSSYNEQFF. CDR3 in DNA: TGTGCCGCCCGGGGGTCATCGAGCTCCTACAATGAGCAGTTCTTC.

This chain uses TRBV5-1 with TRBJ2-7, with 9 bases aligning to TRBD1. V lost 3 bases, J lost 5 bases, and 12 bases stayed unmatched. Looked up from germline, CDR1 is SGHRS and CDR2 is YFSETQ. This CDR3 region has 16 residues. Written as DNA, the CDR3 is TGCGCCAGCAGCTCGGAGGTCGGGACAGGGTGGAACGAGCAGTACTTC. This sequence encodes CASSSEVGTGWNEQYF.

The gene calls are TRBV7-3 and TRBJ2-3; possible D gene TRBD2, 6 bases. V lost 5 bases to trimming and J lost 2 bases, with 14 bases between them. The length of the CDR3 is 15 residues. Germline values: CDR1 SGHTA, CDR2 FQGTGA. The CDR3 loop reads CASSRGLDDTDTQYF. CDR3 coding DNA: TGTGCCAGCAGCCGGGGACTGGACGACACAGATACGCAGTATTTT.

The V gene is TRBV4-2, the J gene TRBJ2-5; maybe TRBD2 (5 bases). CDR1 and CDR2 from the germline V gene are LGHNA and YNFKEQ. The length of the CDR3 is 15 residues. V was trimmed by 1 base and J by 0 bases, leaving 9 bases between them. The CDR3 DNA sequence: TGTGCCAGCAGCCAAGTCGGACTGTACCAAGAGACCCAGTACTTC. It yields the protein CASSQVGLYQETQYF.

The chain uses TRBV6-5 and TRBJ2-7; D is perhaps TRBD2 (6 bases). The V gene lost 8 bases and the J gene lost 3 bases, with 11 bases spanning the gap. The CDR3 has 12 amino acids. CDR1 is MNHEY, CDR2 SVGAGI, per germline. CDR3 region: CASQASVYEQYF. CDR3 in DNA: TGTGCCAGCCAGGCTAGCGTCTACGAGCAGTACTTC.

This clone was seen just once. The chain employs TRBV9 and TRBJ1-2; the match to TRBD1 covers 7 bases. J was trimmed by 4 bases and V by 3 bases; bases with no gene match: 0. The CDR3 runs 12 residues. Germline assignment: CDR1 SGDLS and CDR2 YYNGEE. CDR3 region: CASSGQGYGYTF. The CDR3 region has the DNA TGTGCCAGCAGCGGACAGGGCTATGGCTACACCTTC.

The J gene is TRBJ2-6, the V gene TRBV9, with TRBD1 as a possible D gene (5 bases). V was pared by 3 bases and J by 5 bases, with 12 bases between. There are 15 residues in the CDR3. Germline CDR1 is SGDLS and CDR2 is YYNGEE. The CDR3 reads CASSGQGDRANVLTF. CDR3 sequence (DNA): TGTGCCAGCAGCGGGCAGGGCGATAGGGCCAACGTCCTGACTTTC.

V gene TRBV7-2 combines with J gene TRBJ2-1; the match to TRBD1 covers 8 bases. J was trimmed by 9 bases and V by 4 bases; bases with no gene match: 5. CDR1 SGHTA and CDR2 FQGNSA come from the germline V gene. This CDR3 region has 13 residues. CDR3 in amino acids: CASSSAGGGEQFF. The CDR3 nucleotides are TGTGCCAGCAGCTCGGCAGGGGGCGGTGAGCAGTTCTTC.

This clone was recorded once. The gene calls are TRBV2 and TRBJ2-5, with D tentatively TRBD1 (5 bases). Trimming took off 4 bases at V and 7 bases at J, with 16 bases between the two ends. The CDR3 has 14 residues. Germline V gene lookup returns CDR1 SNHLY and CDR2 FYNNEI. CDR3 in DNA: TGTGCCAGCAGTGCAGGGTCAGCTATAGGGACCCAGTACTTC. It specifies CASSAGSAIGTQYF.

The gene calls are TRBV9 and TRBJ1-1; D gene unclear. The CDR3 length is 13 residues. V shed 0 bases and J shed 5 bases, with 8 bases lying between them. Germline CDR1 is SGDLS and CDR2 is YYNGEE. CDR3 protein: CASSVGFRTEAFF. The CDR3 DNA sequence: TGTGCCAGCAGCGTAGGATTCAGGACTGAAGCTTTCTTT.

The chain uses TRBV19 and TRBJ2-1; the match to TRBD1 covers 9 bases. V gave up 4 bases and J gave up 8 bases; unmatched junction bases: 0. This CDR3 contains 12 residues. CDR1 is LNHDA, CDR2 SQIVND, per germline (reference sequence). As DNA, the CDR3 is TGTGCCAGTAGTAGACAGGGGGATGAGCAGTTCTTC. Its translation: CASSRQGDEQFF.

CDR3 DNA sequence: TGTGCCAGCAGCTCTTGGACAGGGGAGGCCTATGGCTACACCTTC. Translating it yields CASSSWTGEAYGYTF. The gene calls are TRBV7-2 and TRBJ1-2, with 9 bases aligning to TRBD1. The CDR3 totals 15 residues. CDR1 is SGHTA, CDR2 FQGNSA, per germline. Trimming took 4 bases from V and 4 from J; bases not matched to a gene: 7.

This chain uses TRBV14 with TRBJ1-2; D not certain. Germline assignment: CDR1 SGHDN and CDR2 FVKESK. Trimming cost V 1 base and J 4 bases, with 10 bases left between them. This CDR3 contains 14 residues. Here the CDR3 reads CASSQVPASYGYTF. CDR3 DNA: TGTGCCAGCAGCCAAGTACCTGCCAGCTATGGCTACACCTTC.

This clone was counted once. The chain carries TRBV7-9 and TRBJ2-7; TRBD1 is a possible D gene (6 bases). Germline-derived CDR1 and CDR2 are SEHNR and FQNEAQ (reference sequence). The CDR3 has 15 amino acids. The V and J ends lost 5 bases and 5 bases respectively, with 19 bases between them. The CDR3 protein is CASSHPTGPKHEQYF. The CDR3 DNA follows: TGTGCCAGCAGCCACCCGACAGGTCCGAAGCACGAGCAGTACTTC.

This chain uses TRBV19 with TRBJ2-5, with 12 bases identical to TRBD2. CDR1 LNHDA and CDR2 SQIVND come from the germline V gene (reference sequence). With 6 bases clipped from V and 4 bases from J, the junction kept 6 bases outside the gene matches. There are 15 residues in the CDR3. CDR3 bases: TGTGCCAGTAGCCCCCTAGCGGGAGGGAGAGAGACCCAGTACTTC. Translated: CASSPLAGGRETQYF.

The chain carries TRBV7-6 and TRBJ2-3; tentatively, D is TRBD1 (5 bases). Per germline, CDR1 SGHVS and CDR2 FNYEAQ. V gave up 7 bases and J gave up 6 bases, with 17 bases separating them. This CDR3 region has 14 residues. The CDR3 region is CASTLQGARDTQYF. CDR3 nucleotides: TGTGCCAGCACCCTCCAGGGCGCGAGGGATACGCAGTATTTT.

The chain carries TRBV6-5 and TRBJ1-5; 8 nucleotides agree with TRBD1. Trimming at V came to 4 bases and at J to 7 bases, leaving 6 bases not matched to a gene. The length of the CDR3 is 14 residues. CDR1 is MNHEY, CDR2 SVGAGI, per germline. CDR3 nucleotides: TGTGCCAGCAGTTGGGGCAGGGGGCAACAGCCCCAGCATTTT. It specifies CASSWGRGQQPQHF.